Listed here are 3 T cell receptor beta chains from one sample, sequenced in a study of T cells in Graves' hyperthyroidism and ophthalmopathy. RNA transcripts yielded amplified TCR beta CDR3 regions. The HTBI set primed first-round TCR CDR3 RT-PCR. A single record per CDR3 protein comes from TCRdb applying MiXCR to the multiplex PCR reads. The sample includes about 420,000 distinct CDR3 sequences, about a sixth of them seen just once. Sequencing used blood. These receptors all come from a woman aged 18-29 years with Graves' hyperthyroidism.

In this sample, this clonotype turned up many times. The chain recombines TRBV2 with TRBJ2-3, with 9 bases aligning to TRBD2. The J segment lost 7 bases and the V segment lost 8 bases, leaving 16 bases of the junction unmatched. Germline V CDR1 and CDR2: SNHLY, FYNNEI. This CDR3 comprises 16 residues. The chain's CDR3 is CASLGAWREGRNTQYF. DNA for the CDR3: TGTGCCAGCCTAGGGGCCTGGCGGGAGGGCCGGAATACGCAGTATTTT.

This clonotype was seen only a few times. The rearrangement uses TRBV9 and TRBJ2-1; no clear D gene. The V end lost 0 bases, the J end lost 4 bases, and 5 bases lay between the germline ends. The V gene's germline CDR1 is SGDLS and CDR2 YYNGEE. The CDR3 has 13 residues. For the CDR3, the DNA is TGTGCCAGCAGCGTAGCTCAATACAATGAGCAGTTCTTC. Translation: CASSVAQYNEQFF. Full variable domain (rest looked up from reference TRBV9 and TRBJ2-1): DSGVTQTPKHLITATGQRVTLRCSPRSGDLSVYWYQQSLDQGLQFLIQYYNGEERAKGNILERFSAQQFPDLHSELNLSSLELGDSALYFCASSVAQYNEQFFGPGTRLTVL.

This chain joins TRBV6-1 and TRBJ1-5; perhaps TRBD1 as D (5 bases). Trimming took 7 bases from V and 2 from J, leaving 18 bases between them. This CDR3 spans 16 amino acids. Germline V lookup: CDR1 MNHNS, CDR2 SASEGT. The CDR3: CASILGGGKGNQPQHF. CDR3 coding DNA: TGTGCCAGCATCCTAGGTGGGGGAAAAGGCAATCAGCCCCAGCATTTT.